This T cell receptor beta chain was sequenced for a study of monozygotic twins with inflammatory bowel disease (dated by TCRdb to the late 2010s). General notes on the study: The full study comprised around 28 monozygotic twin pairs: nine German pairs (four IBD-concordant, five IBD-discordant) and 19 IBD-discordant Danish pairs. The search for disease-associated traits relied mainly on comparing IBD patients with their genetically identical healthy co-twins within discordant pairs. Each individual had, on average, about 151 000 unique TCRalpha sequences and 181 000 unique TCRbeta sequences available for analysis. Results and caveats for the whole study, not just this receptor: The analysis was unable to tell apart different T cell subtypes. The results gave no support for a single strong signal or clonotype linked to IBD. Compared with healthy twins, IBD patients had fewer clonotypes in common with other individuals, a difference most pronounced in patients showing signs of disease activity. Measured by the inverse Simpson index, TCRbeta repertoire diversity was lower in IBD patients than in their healthy co-twins. No difference in repertoire similarity was observed between concordant and discordant twins, possibly owing to limited statistical power. Differing immunosuppressive treatments among patients may have added background noise and inter-individual variability to the repertoires.

Receptor amplification or capture employed 5' RACE. Each TCR library was prepared from about 4,000 ng of total RNA. For each sample, cDNA was synthesized in eight separate reactions using SMARTScribe reverse transcriptase. During cDNA synthesis, unique molecular identifiers containing a 6-nucleotide sample barcode were introduced by template switching. TCRalpha and TCRbeta cDNA was amplified by two nested PCRs of approximately 17 and 9 cycles, with bead purification after each PCR. Before amplification, the cDNA was treated with uracil DNA-glycosylase and purified using the QIAquick PCR purification kit. The second PCR added Illumina TruSeq-compatible adapters along with sample-specific barcodes. Library quality and concentration were assessed using TapeStation and Qubit, and roughly 5.5 ng of each library was pooled. Sequencing of the pooled libraries was done on an Illumina HiSeq2500 single-index Rapid Run using custom sequencing primers and 2 x 100 bp reads. In the paper's pipeline: UMI-based consensus assembly with MiGEC version 1.2.6 was used to correct PCR and sequencing errors. MiXCR version 2.1.1 handled V(D)J alignment, clonotype assembly and CDR3 extraction. To normalise gene usage, clonotype sharing and MAIT/NKT TCR abundance, the top 1000, 10 000 and 20 000 clonotypes in each sample were analysed. Diversity was computed as the inverse Simpson index with the vegan R package after downsampling to 27 000 UMIs. Statistical testing used paired Mann-Whitney U tests on the discordant twin pairs and applied Benjamini-Hochberg correction for multiple testing. TCRdb reprocessed the reads and assigns one entry to each CDR3 protein sequence, leaving out DNA. These V and J calls rely on TCRdb rather than the paper's analysis. The table of this sample itemizes 350,000 to 550,000 distinct CDR3 sequences. The ten largest make up 2% to 2.5% of the sample.

A roughly 2.7 ml peripheral blood sample was drawn into PAXgene tubes per donor and stored at -80°C. Without any T cell sorting, total RNA was extracted from whole blood using the PAXgene blood miRNA kit on an automated QIAcube. Deep TCRalpha and TCRbeta repertoire profiling with unique molecular barcoding was performed on peripheral blood of monozygotic twin pairs concordant or discordant for inflammatory bowel disease. Smoking habits were recorded for all twin pairs, with individuals classified as current, former or never smokers. On this clonotype: Its antigen is currently not known.

The receptor was derived from a human donor with ulcerative colitis or Crohn's disease, or a healthy co-twin of an affected twin (not recorded which). Material for sequencing was blood.

The CDR3 region: CASSQHTGGADTQYF. The chain couples TRBV14 to TRBJ2-3; the D call from TCRdb, TRBD1, cannot be confirmed without DNA. As encoded in the germline V gene, CDR1 is SGHDN while CDR2 is FVKESK. The CDR3 runs 15 amino acids, cysteine and phenylalanine included. Only the protein is available.